What follows are 26 T cell receptor beta chains derived from one specimen sequenced in a study of T cell changes during pregnancy in multiple sclerosis. Profiling relied on immunoSEQ multiplex PCR, and the TCRdb table lists in-frame clones only, not all of them. The sample has tens of thousands of clones, 85% to 95% seen once. The sequenced sample was peripheral blood, obtained before pregnancy. Receptor source: a female donor with multiple sclerosis, enrolled in a pregnancy study.

The rearrangement links TRBV6-1 to TRBJ2-7; TRBD2 is a possible D gene (5 bases). Between the trimmed V and J ends, which lost 8 bases and 2 bases, there was a span of 13 bases. The CDR3 is 13 amino acids. Germline values: CDR1 MNHNS, CDR2 SASEGT. This CDR3 is CASGGLGAYEQYF. The DNA for the CDR3 is TGTGCCAGCGGAGGCCTTGGGGCCTACGAGCAGTACTTC.

V usage is TRBV6-5 and J usage is TRBJ1-6; 8 nucleotides agree with TRBD1. CDR1 and CDR2 from the germline V gene are MNHEY and SVGAGI. The V and J ends lost 0 bases and 10 bases, in that order; junction bases with no gene match: 8. The CDR3 runs to 16 residues. CDR3 region: CASSYSDRANFSPLHF. The CDR3 nucleotides read TGTGCCAGCAGTTACTCGGACAGGGCCAATTTCTCACCCCTCCACTTT.

The V and J genes are TRBV15 and TRBJ2-1; 12 nucleotides align to TRBD2. The CDR3 extends over 16 amino acids. CDR1 is LNHNV and CDR2 is YYDKDF in the germline V gene (reference sequence). V lost 4 bases, J lost 9 bases, and 10 bases stayed unmatched. CDR3 residues: CATSTLPLAGGGEQFF. For the CDR3, the DNA is TGTGCCACCAGCACCCTACCTCTAGCGGGAGGGGGTGAGCAGTTCTTC.

V is TRBV19 and J is TRBJ1-1; D is possibly TRBD1 (5 bases). This CDR3 is built from 14 residues. Germline lookup yields CDR1 LNHDA and CDR2 SQIVND (reference sequence). Deletions cut 7 bases from V and 1 base from J, with 13 bases between. CDR3 nucleotides: TGTGCCAGTATTTATGACAGTTGGAACACTGAAGCTTTCTTT. It encodes CASIYDSWNTEAFF.

The chain combines TRBV18 with TRBJ1-1, with D unresolved. The length of the CDR3 is 14 residues. CDR1 is KGHSH, CDR2 LQKENI, per germline. Trimming stripped 1 base from V and 5 bases from J, with 11 bases between. CDR3 bases: TGTGCCAGCTCACCACTATCGACGGAGACTGAAGCTTTCTTT. Translated: CASSPLSTETEAFF. Full variable domain (missing parts from reference TRBV18 and TRBJ1-1): NAGVMQNPRHLVRRRGQEARLRCSPMKGHSHVYWYRQLPEEGLKFMVYLQKENIIDESGMPKERFSAEFPKEGPSILRIQQVVRGDSAAYFCASSPLSTETEAFFGQGTRLTVV.

V gene TRBV11-2 combines with J gene TRBJ2-7; TRBD2 matches 14 bases. The CDR3 is 19 amino acids. The V segment lost 5 bases and the J segment 4 bases; nucleotides outside the gene matches: 16. Germline CDR1 is SGHAT and CDR2 is FQNNGV. CDR3 DNA: TGTGCCAGCAGCCTAAGGGCCGCGGGGACTAGCGGGAGCGGTTACGAGCAGTACTTC. It specifies CASSLRAAGTSGSGYEQYF.

The chain uses TRBV4-1 and TRBJ2-7; 9 nucleotides agree with TRBD2. V was pared by 7 bases and J by 7 bases, with 14 bases of the junction left unmatched. There are 15 residues in the CDR3. The germline CDR1 and CDR2 sequences are MGHRA and YSYEKL. The CDR3 nucleotides are TGCGCCAGCACCCGGGGAGCTAGCGGGGAAGAAGAGCAGTACTTC. Translating gives CASTRGASGEEEQYF.

The chain recombines TRBV18 with TRBJ2-7; no definite D call. V was pared by 4 bases and J by 4 bases, with 8 bases between. Germline lookup yields CDR1 KGHSH and CDR2 LQKENI. This CDR3 contains 12 residues. In DNA, the CDR3 is TGTGCCAGCTCACGTACAGATTACGAGCAGTACTTC. This translates into CASSRTDYEQYF.

This clone has just one count. The rearrangement uses TRBV2 and TRBJ1-5; D may be TRBD1 (6 bases). The CDR3 has 16 residues. Germline lookup yields CDR1 SNHLY and CDR2 FYNNEI. V dropped 6 bases and J dropped 2 bases, with 17 bases sitting between them. CDR3 nucleotide sequence: TGTGCCAGCAGCGAACAGACAGGCTTCGGCAATCAGCCCCAGCATTTT. This sequence encodes CASSEQTGFGNQPQHF.

As DNA, the CDR3 is TGTGCCAGCAGTCTCAGGACTAGCGGGTACAATGAGCAGTTCTTC. This encodes CASSLRTSGYNEQFF. This rearrangement joins TRBV28 to TRBJ2-1; the match to TRBD2 covers 11 bases. This CDR3 has 15 residues. V dropped 5 bases and J dropped 4; count of bases not matched to a gene: 4. Germline V gene lookup returns CDR1 MDHEN and CDR2 SYDVKM.

The rearrangement joins TRBV19 to TRBJ2-3; 7 bases line up with TRBD2. CDR1 LNHDA and CDR2 SQIVND come from the germline V gene (reference sequence). This CDR3 has 15 amino acids. V was pared by 1 base and J by 3 bases, with 4 bases of the junction left unmatched. This CDR3 is CASSIARGWTDTQYF. For the CDR3, the DNA is TGTGCCAGTAGTATAGCGCGGGGGTGGACAGATACGCAGTATTTT.

The chain links TRBV27 to TRBJ2-3; 8 bases match TRBD1. The CDR3 contains 16 residues. The J segment lost 1 base and the V segment lost 4 bases, leaving 7 bases of the junction unmatched. CDR1 MNHEY and CDR2 SMNVEV come from the germline V gene (reference sequence). As DNA, the CDR3 is TGTGCCAGCAGTTCCATACAGGGGGGAGGCACAGATACGCAGTATTTT. This gives the protein CASSSIQGGGTDTQYF.

This clone was seen only once. CDR3 residues: CASSLSSSGVSGQYF. DNA for the CDR3: TGTGCCAGCAGCTTATCGTCTAGCGGGGTGTCTGGGCAGTATTTT. V and J are TRBV7-3 and TRBJ2-3; 9 bases match TRBD2. CDR3 size: 15 residues. Germline values: CDR1 SGHTA, CDR2 FQGTGA. J was trimmed by 11 bases and V by 2 bases; bases with no gene match: 11.

The count of this clone is one. The V call is TRBV29-1, the J call TRBJ1-2; D is unclear. The CDR3 sequence is 13 residues long. Per the germline V gene, CDR1 is SQVTM and CDR2 is ANQGSEA. Deletions cut 4 bases from V and 4 bases from J, with 13 bases between. CDR3 sequence (DNA): TGCAGCGTTGTTGGTCAGGATTTCTATGGCTACACCTTC. It encodes CSVVGQDFYGYTF. The whole variable domain, remainder taken from reference TRBV29-1 and TRBJ1-2, is SAVISQKPSRDICQRGTSLTIQCQVDSQVTMMFWYRQQPGQSLTLIATANQGSEATYESGFVIDKFPISRPNLTFSTLTVSNMSPEDSSIYLCSVVGQDFYGYTFGSGTRLTVV.

The chain couples TRBV5-4 to TRBJ2-2; 10 nucleotides match TRBD2. The CDR3 is made up of 16 amino acids. V gave up 2 bases and J gave up 5 bases; unmatched junction bases: 6. The germline gives CDR1 SGHNT, CDR2 YYREEE (reference sequence). In DNA form, the CDR3 reads TGTGCCAGCAGCTTAGTGTTTAGCGGGGGGACCGGGGAGCTGTTTTTT. This codes for CASSLVFSGGTGELFF.

This clone was seen only once. The chain uses TRBV11-2 and TRBJ1-5; weak D call: TRBD1 (6 bases). The CDR3 runs to 15 residues. Trimming removed 4 bases at V and 1 base at J, with 11 bases between. CDR1 is SGHAT, CDR2 FQNNGV, per germline. The CDR3 spells CASSSGTNSNQPQHF. The CDR3 coding sequence is TGTGCCAGCAGCTCCGGGACAAACAGCAATCAGCCCCAGCATTTT.

The chain joins TRBV30 to TRBJ1-2; TRBD1 might be the D (5 bases). Deletions cut 8 bases from V and 2 bases from J, with 18 bases between. Looked up from germline, CDR1 is GTSNPN and CDR2 is SVGIG (reference sequence). There are 14 residues in the CDR3. This CDR3 reads CAAGPGGGNYGYTF. The CDR3 bases are TGTGCCGCCGGCCCGGGGGGGGGAAACTATGGCTACACCTTC.

The chain links TRBV6-6 to TRBJ2-7, with D tentatively TRBD1 (6 bases). The CDR3 covers 15 residues. Between the trimmed V and J ends, which lost 6 bases and 6 bases, there was a span of 21 bases. Germline CDR1 reads MNHNY; CDR2 reads SVGAGI (reference sequence). In nucleotides, the CDR3 is TGTGCCAGCAGCGGACATGGTCCAGGGGCCTCCGAGCAGTACTTC. Protein sequence: CASSGHGPGASEQYF.

J is TRBJ1-1 and V is TRBV7-3; D ambiguous. Trimming removed 5 bases at V and 2 bases at J, with 12 bases between. The CDR3 runs to 14 residues. Germline CDR1 and CDR2: SGHTA and FQGTGA. For the CDR3, the DNA is TGTGCCAGCAGCCCCCTTGGGCCAAACACTGAAGCTTTCTTT. This codes for CASSPLGPNTEAFF.

V is TRBV23-1 and J is TRBJ2-7, with D possibly TRBD2 on 5 matching bases. TRBV23-1 counts as an open reading frame of uncertain function. The CDR3 contains 16 residues. V shed 0 bases and J shed 5 bases, with 17 bases lying between them. CDR3 sequence: CASSQSERQEGDEQYF. CDR3 DNA: TGCGCCAGCAGTCAATCGGAGCGGCAGGAAGGTGACGAGCAGTACTTC.

The chain recombines TRBV5-1 with TRBJ1-3; TRBD1 is a possible D gene (5 bases). V was trimmed by 0 bases and J by 0 bases, leaving 7 bases between them. CDR1 SGHRS and CDR2 YFSETQ come from the germline V gene. This CDR3 is built from 15 residues. In DNA, the CDR3 is TGCGCCAGCAGCTTGGCGGGGGGCTCTGGAAACACCATATATTTT. Protein: CASSLAGGSGNTIYF.

The chain has TRBV7-3 and TRBJ2-1; TRBD1 might be the D (6 bases). Germline loops: CDR1 SGHTA, CDR2 FQGTGA. Trimming cost V 2 bases and J 9 bases, with 14 bases left between them. This CDR3 is built from 14 residues. In DNA, the CDR3 is TGTGCCAGCAGCTTAGGGGGAGTCAGGGGTGAGCAGTTCTTC. Its protein product is CASSLGGVRGEQFF.

V and J are TRBV6-1 and TRBJ2-7; weak D call: TRBD2 (6 bases). Germline V CDR1 and CDR2: MNHNS, SASEGT. Deletions cut 2 bases from V and 6 bases from J, with 11 bases between. CDR3 length: 13 residues. CDR3: CASSEQGGSEQYF. DNA of the CDR3: TGTGCCAGCAGTGAACAGGGAGGAAGCGAGCAGTACTTC.

This chain joins TRBV7-2 and TRBJ1-5; 7 bases fit TRBD1. Losses at the gene ends were 6 bases for V and 7 bases for J; bases not matched to a gene: 12. The germline V gene encodes CDR1 SGHTA and CDR2 FQGNSA. The CDR3 has 15 amino acids. The CDR3 sequence is CASSHGGDRGQPQHF. In DNA form, the CDR3 reads TGTGCCAGCAGTCACGGAGGGGACAGAGGCCAGCCCCAGCATTTT.

The chain recombines TRBV27 with TRBJ2-7; tentative D call: TRBD1 (6 bases). CDR1 MNHEY and CDR2 SMNVEV come from the germline V gene (reference sequence). V lost 3 bases, J lost 3 bases, and 9 bases lay in between. CDR3 length: 13 residues. Here the CDR3 reads CASSLDRLYEQYF. The DNA of the CDR3 is TGTGCCAGCAGTTTGGACAGACTCTACGAGCAGTACTTC.

The gene calls are TRBV7-2 and TRBJ1-1; 7 nucleotides line up with TRBD1. Trimming cost V 0 bases and J 5 bases; bases outside gene matches: 6. This CDR3 has 15 amino acids. CDR1 and CDR2 (germline): SGHTA, FQGNSA. This CDR3 is CASSLAGGRYTEAFF. Here the CDR3 DNA reads TGTGCCAGCAGCTTAGCAGGGGGCCGGTATACTGAAGCTTTCTTT.